These 9 T cell receptor beta chains were sequenced from one sample in a study of blood T cell repertoires in COVID-19. Assay: immunoSEQ multiplex PCR; the TCRdb copy retains only in-frame clones and omits some. The sample contains under 150,000 clones, approximately 87% of which appear only once. Sequencing was performed on peripheral blood. Receptors were obtained from a man aged 50 to 59 with acute or convalescent COVID-19.

The rearrangement links TRBV7-9 to TRBJ1-6; 8 bases map to TRBD1. The CDR3 covers 16 residues. CDR1 and CDR2 from the germline V gene are SEHNR and FQNEAQ (reference sequence). With V trimmed by 5 bases and J by 8 bases, 11 bases remained unmatched. CDR3 coding DNA: TGTGCCAGCAGCCCCTTGCAAGGACAGGGTCATTCACCCCTCCACTTT. It codes for CASSPLQGQGHSPLHF. Based on the CDR3 plus reference TRBV7-9 and TRBJ1-6, the full variable domain is DTGVSQNPRHKITKRGQNVTFRCDPISEHNRLYWYRQTLGQGPEFLTYFQNEAQLEKSRLLSDRFSAERPKGSFSTLEIQRTEQGDSAMYLCASSPLQGQGHSPLHFGNGTRLTVT.

V usage is TRBV27 and J usage is TRBJ2-5, with D perhaps matching TRBD1 (6 bases). The germline V gene has CDR1 MNHEY and CDR2 SMNVEV (reference sequence). The CDR3 covers 13 residues. Trimming left V 5 bases short and J 4 bases short, with 11 bases between. The CDR3 reads CASSSRGGETQYF. DNA for the CDR3: TGTGCCAGCAGTAGCAGGGGTGGAGAGACCCAGTACTTC.

The genes are TRBV19 and TRBJ1-5; TRBD1 aligns across 8 bases. The V and J ends lost 9 bases and 2 bases, in that order; junction bases with no gene match: 9. This CDR3 comprises 15 residues. Germline V gene lookup returns CDR1 LNHDA and CDR2 SQIVND (reference sequence). Here the CDR3 reads CASIHTGGGNQPQHF. Written as DNA, the CDR3 is TGTGCCAGCATTCATACAGGGGGAGGCAATCAGCCCCAGCATTTT.

J is TRBJ2-1 and V is TRBV27; 10 bases match TRBD2. The germline V gene encodes CDR1 MNHEY and CDR2 SMNVEV (reference sequence). The J segment lost 10 bases and the V segment lost 2 bases, leaving 2 bases of the junction unmatched. The CDR3 is 13 residues long. The CDR3 DNA sequence: TGTGCCAGCAGTTTAATACTAGCGGGGGAGCAGTTCTTC. This gives the protein CASSLILAGEQFF.

This clone was detected only a few times. V gene TRBV5-1 combines with J gene TRBJ2-4, with D unclear. Trimming took 2 bases from V and 0 from J, leaving 12 bases between them. The length of the CDR3 is 16 residues. CDR1 is SGHRS and CDR2 is YFSETQ in the germline V gene. This CDR3 reads CASSFSSPRAKNIQYF. In DNA form, the CDR3 reads TGCGCCAGCAGCTTCTCGAGTCCTAGAGCCAAAAACATTCAGTACTTC.

V usage is TRBV11-2 and J usage is TRBJ1-3; D uncertain. CDR1 and CDR2 (germline): SGHAT, FQNNGV. V lost 2 bases and J 0 bases, leaving 11 bases between the germline ends. The CDR3 length is 16 residues. The CDR3 DNA sequence: TGTGCCAGCAGCTTAAGCCACGTATCCTCTGGAAACACCATATATTTT. Protein sequence: CASSLSHVSSGNTIYF. The complete variable domain, with remaining parts taken from reference TRBV11-2 and TRBJ1-3, reads EAGVAQSPRYKIIEKRQSVAFWCNPISGHATLYWYQQILGQGPKLLIQFQNNGVVDDSQLPKDRFSAERLKGVDSTLKIQPAKLEDSAVYLCASSLSHVSSGNTIYFGEGSWLTVV.

The V call is TRBV7-9, the J call TRBJ2-6; D gene uncertain. CDR1 SEHNR and CDR2 FQNEAQ come from the germline V gene (reference sequence). V lost 1 base and J 0 bases, leaving 4 bases between the germline ends. The CDR3 has 15 amino acids. The CDR3 sequence is CASSLVGSGANVLTF. DNA of the CDR3: TGTGCCAGCAGCTTAGTCGGCTCTGGGGCCAACGTCCTGACTTTC.

The genes are TRBV5-1 and TRBJ2-1, with unresolved D. In germline, CDR1 is SGHRS, CDR2 YFSETQ. The CDR3 has 12 amino acids. Trimming stripped 4 bases from V and 9 bases from J, with 11 bases between. The CDR3 loop is CASSVNWSEQFF. Written as DNA, the CDR3 is TGCGCCAGCAGCGTGAACTGGAGTGAGCAGTTCTTC.

The rearrangement joins TRBV29-1 to TRBJ2-3; the D gene is possibly TRBD2 (6 bases). The CDR3 is 13 residues long. Germline CDR1 and CDR2: SQVTM and ANQGSEA. The V and J ends lost 5 bases and 0 bases respectively, with 9 bases between them. In DNA form, the CDR3 reads TGCAGCGTTAGGCGGGACAGCACAGATACGCAGTATTTT. This encodes CSVRRDSTDTQYF.